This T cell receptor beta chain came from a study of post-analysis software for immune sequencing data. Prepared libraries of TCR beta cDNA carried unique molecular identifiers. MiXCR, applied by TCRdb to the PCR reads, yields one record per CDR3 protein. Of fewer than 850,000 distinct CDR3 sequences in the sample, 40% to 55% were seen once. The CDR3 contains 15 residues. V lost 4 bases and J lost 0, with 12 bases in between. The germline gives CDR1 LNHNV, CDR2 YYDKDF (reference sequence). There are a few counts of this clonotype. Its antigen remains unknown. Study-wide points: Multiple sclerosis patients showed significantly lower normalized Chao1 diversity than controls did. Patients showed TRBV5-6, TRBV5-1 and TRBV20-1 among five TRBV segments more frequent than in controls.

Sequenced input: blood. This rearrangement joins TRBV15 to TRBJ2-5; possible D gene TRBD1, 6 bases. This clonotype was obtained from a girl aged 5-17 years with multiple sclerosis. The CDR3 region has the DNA TGTGCCACCAGCACAGGACAGTTGTACCAAGAGACCCAGTACTTC. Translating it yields CATSTGQLYQETQYF.